This entry lists 21 T cell receptor beta chains sequenced from one sample in a study of esophageal squamous cell carcinoma under preoperative chemotherapy. Described time point: before preoperative PTX-NDP chemotherapy. TCRdb analysed the PCR reads with MiXCR anew, one entry per CDR3 protein. The sample holds some 6,600 distinct CDR3 sequences; about a third are singletons and the top ten take 13% to 15%. This material was acquired from a patient given preoperative chemotherapy. Receptor source: a human donor with esophageal squamous cell carcinoma. The donor label of this sample is uncertain.

By its share, this clonotype is medium-sized. CDR3 coding DNA: TGTGCCACTCGGACAGGTCAAGAGACCCAGTACTTC. It yields the protein CATRTGQETQYF. The chain uses TRBV6-5 and TRBJ2-5; 7 bases fit TRBD1. The CDR3 runs to 12 residues. The V and J ends lost 10 bases and 2 bases, in that order; junction bases with no gene match: 4. Germline CDR1 and CDR2: MNHEY and SVGAGI.

The rearrangement joins TRBV12-3 or TRBV12-4 to TRBJ2-5, with a tentative D call TRBD2 (6 bases). The end of the DNA aligns better with TRBJ2-1, so the J call may be wrong. This CDR3 spans 12 amino acids. The CDR3: CASRGGTRGQFF. The CDR3 coding sequence is TGTGCCAGCAGAGGAGGGACTCGCGGGCAGTTCTTC.

This chain joins TRBV3-1 and TRBJ2-2; weak D call: TRBD2 (6 bases). The germline gives CDR1 LGHDT, CDR2 YNNKEL (reference sequence). The CDR3 is 14 residues long. V dropped 1 base and J dropped 4 bases, with 7 bases sitting between them. This chain's CDR3 is CASSQGDFTGELFF. CDR3 nucleotide sequence: TGTGCCAGCAGCCAAGGGGACTTCACCGGGGAGCTGTTTTTT.

This clonotype was detected many times. The chain recombines TRBV7-3 with TRBJ2-1; no firm D call. The assigned J gene may be wrong: the sequence end matches TRBJ2-7 better. The CDR3 runs to 13 residues. Germline lookup yields CDR1 SGHTA and CDR2 FQGTGA. CDR3 in DNA: TGTGCCAGCAGCTTGATAAGTTCGGGTGAGCAGTACTTC. Residues: CASSLISSGEQYF.

This clonotype ranks as medium-sized (0.01 to 0.1%). J is TRBJ2-1 and V is TRBV6-5; TRBD2 aligns across 9 bases. J lost 6 bases, V lost 4 bases, and 7 bases had no gene match. From germline, CDR1 is MNHEY and CDR2 SVGAGI. The CDR3 runs 15 residues. The CDR3 spells CASSSIAGEGNEQFF. For the CDR3, the DNA is TGTGCCAGCAGTTCAATAGCGGGAGAGGGCAATGAGCAGTTCTTC.

This clonotype was observed many times. The CDR3 loop reads CASSPRTGGGTDTQYF. CDR3 in DNA: TGTGCCAGCAGTCCGCGGACAGGGGGCGGGACAGATACGCAGTATTTT. This rearrangement joins TRBV12-3 or TRBV12-4 to TRBJ2-3, with 11 nucleotides matching TRBD1. With 5 bases clipped from V and 3 bases from J, the junction kept 7 bases outside the gene matches. This CDR3 contains 16 residues.

A remark on this clonotype: A much larger clone differs from this one at a single base, so this may be a read error. The CDR3 region has the DNA TGTGCCAGCAGTACCTGGTCCGGGACCCAGTTCTTC. This codes for CASSTWSGTQFF. This sequence joins TRBV6-1 and TRBJ2-1; the D gene could be TRBD1 or TRBD2 (5 bases each). V dropped 5 bases and J dropped 13 bases, with 15 bases sitting between them. The CDR3 contains 12 residues. Germline loops: CDR1 MNHNS, CDR2 SASEGT.

Details on this clonotype: The conserved phenylalanine or tryptophan is not found at the CDR3 terminus, so this likely reflects a read error. CDR3 DNA: TGTGCCAGCAGAACCCTTTCAACTAATGAGAAACTGTTTGTT. This encodes CASRTLSTNEKLFV. The J gene is TRBJ1-4, the V gene TRBV6-2 or TRBV6-3; no reliable D call. Germline V CDR1 and CDR2: MNHEY, SVGEGT. The CDR3 runs to 14 residues.

The count of this clonotype is one. This chain connects TRBV27 to TRBJ1-5, with a tentative D call TRBD1 (5 bases). The V end lost 6 bases, the J end lost 7 bases, and 19 bases lay between the germline ends. This CDR3 has 15 amino acids. Germline loops: CDR1 MNHEY, CDR2 SMNVEV (reference sequence). CDR3 sequence (DNA): TGTGCCAGCAGGCCTACCGACGGGAAGGGGCAGCCCCAGCATTTT. Its translation: CASRPTDGKGQPQHF.

By share, this clonotype ranks as large. V and J are TRBV7-9 and TRBJ2-1; 10 bases line up with TRBD1. TRBJ2-7 matches the DNA end more closely, so the J call is doubtful. This CDR3 region has 16 residues. Germline V gene lookup returns CDR1 SEHNR and CDR2 FQNEAQ (reference sequence). The CDR3 spells CASSSFFGQGVYEQYF. CDR3 DNA sequence: TGTGCCAGCAGTTCCTTTTTCGGACAGGGGGTCTACGAGCAGTACTTC.

Within the sample, this clonotype is medium-sized. The CDR3 spells CASSTGPQDTQYF. The DNA of the CDR3 is TGTGCCAGCAGCACGGGTCCTCAAGATACGCAGTATTTT. The chain recombines TRBV7-6 with TRBJ2-3; D gene ambiguous. CDR1 is SGHVS and CDR2 is FNYEAQ in the germline V gene. The ends were cut back, 5 bases at V and 5 bases at J, with 11 bases in the middle. The CDR3 has 13 amino acids. Supplemented by reference TRBV7-6 and TRBJ2-3, the full variable domain reads GAGVSQSPRYKVTKRGQDVALRCDPISGHVSLYWYRQALGQGPEFLTYFNYEAQQDKSGLPNDRFSAERPEGSISTLTIQRTEQRDSAMYRCASSTGPQDTQYFGPGTRLTVL.

This clonotype occurred once. Germline is not matched at one junction end, which may reflect a read error. V usage is TRBV6-5 and J usage is TRBJ2-1; the match to TRBD1 covers 9 bases. Near its end, the DNA agrees better with TRBJ2-5, so the J call may be wrong. The CDR3 is made up of 15 amino acids. Germline-derived CDR1 and CDR2 are MNHEY and SVGAGI. The CDR3 bases are TGTGCCAGCAGTTCTATGCGACAGGGGGAAGAGGCCCAGTACTTC. Amino acids: CASSSMRQGEEAQYF.

By frequency in the sample, this clonotype is large. V gene TRBV7-6 combines with J gene TRBJ2-5, with D tentatively TRBD1 (6 bases). The CDR3 is 16 amino acids. V dropped 3 bases and J dropped 4 bases, with 18 bases sitting between them. The germline gives CDR1 SGHVS, CDR2 FNYEAQ. The CDR3 region is CASSLQRPRGGETQYF. The CDR3 nucleotides are TGTGCCAGCAGCTTGCAAAGGCCCAGAGGGGGAGAGACCCAGTACTTC.

A remark on this clonotype: The junction does not match germline at one end; this may be a read error. This chain connects TRBV7-8 to TRBJ2-1; 11 nucleotides align to TRBD2. CDR1 is SGHVS and CDR2 is FQNEAQ in the germline V gene. The CDR3 consists of 17 residues. The CDR3: CASSPASGRPSLDEQVF. CDR3 DNA sequence: TGTGCCAGCAGCCCGGCTAGCGGGAGGCCGTCGCTCGATGAGCAGGTCTTC. Drawing the rest from reference TRBV7-8 and TRBJ2-1, the complete variable domain is GAGVSQSPRYKVAKRGQDVALRCDPISGHVSLFWYQQALGQGPEFLTYFQNEAQLDKSGLPSDRFFAERPEGSVSTLKIQRTQQEDSAVYLCASSPASGRPSLDEQVFGPGTRLTVL.

This clonotype is labeled as large (0.1 to 1%). The chain recombines TRBV12-3 or TRBV12-4 with TRBJ2-5, with 9 positions matching TRBD1. The CDR3 covers 15 residues. Unmatched junction bases numbered 9, after V lost 5 bases and J lost 5 bases. The CDR3 loop reads CASSDDRGADETQYF. CDR3 DNA sequence: TGTGCCAGCAGTGATGACAGGGGGGCGGATGAGACCCAGTACTTC.

This clonotype has at least ten counts. The rearrangement links TRBV24-1 to TRBJ2-1; D is possibly TRBD1 or TRBD2 (6 bases each). The end of the DNA is better explained by TRBJ2-7, so the J call may be wrong. This CDR3 is 13 amino acids long. Germline values: CDR1 KGHDR, CDR2 SFDVKD. Written as DNA, the CDR3 is TGTGCCACCAGTGCCGGGGGCAGGGATGAGCAGTACTTC. This codes for CATSAGGRDEQYF.

The chain combines TRBV6-4 with TRBJ2-5; 9 nucleotides align to TRBD1. The better agreement between TRBJ2-1 and the DNA end casts doubt on the J call. The CDR3 sequence is 16 residues long. Germline values: CDR1 MRHNA, CDR2 SNTAGT. The CDR3 loop reads CASSDDGTGLTDEQFF. For the CDR3, the DNA is TGTGCCAGCAGTGACGATGGGACAGGGTTGACCGATGAGCAGTTCTTC.

This clonotype is termed medium-sized. This chain joins TRBV7-9 and TRBJ2-1; no reliable D call. The better agreement between TRBJ2-7 and the DNA end casts doubt on the J call. Germline V gives CDR1 SEHNR, CDR2 FQNEAQ (reference sequence). The CDR3 has 14 amino acids. CDR3 DNA sequence: TGTGCCAGCAGCCCTATGCTATCCAGCCACGAGCAGTACTTC. It is translated as CASSPMLSSHEQYF.

About this clonotype: Being one base from a much bigger clone, this may be a read error. The chain employs TRBV6-1 and TRBJ1-1; 8 bases match TRBD1. This CDR3 has 13 amino acids. Germline values: CDR1 MNHNS, CDR2 SASEGT. This chain's CDR3 is CGSSEYRGTEAFF. The CDR3 bases are TGTGGCAGCAGTGAGTACAGGGGGACTGAAGCTTTCTTT.

This clonotype has just one count. A read error is possible here, since a much larger clone lies one base away. The chain is built from TRBV20-1 and TRBJ2-7; 11 bases are a match to TRBD2. The DNA end lines up better with TRBJ2-1; the J call may be wrong. Germline values: CDR1 DFQATT, CDR2 SNEGSKA (reference sequence). The CDR3 extends over 16 amino acids. The CDR3 region is CSARASGRSRYNEQFF. CDR3 in DNA: TGCAGTGCTCGGGCTAGCGGGAGGTCCCGTTACAATGAGCAGTTCTTC.

The genes are TRBV7-2 and TRBJ2-1; 9 bases are a match to TRBD1. The closer fit of TRBJ2-7 to the DNA end suggests the J call may be wrong. Germline V gives CDR1 SGHTA, CDR2 FQGNSA. The CDR3 consists of 13 residues. This CDR3 reads CASSLNRGREQYF. The CDR3 nucleotides are TGTGCCAGCAGCTTAAACAGGGGGCGCGAGCAGTACTTC.